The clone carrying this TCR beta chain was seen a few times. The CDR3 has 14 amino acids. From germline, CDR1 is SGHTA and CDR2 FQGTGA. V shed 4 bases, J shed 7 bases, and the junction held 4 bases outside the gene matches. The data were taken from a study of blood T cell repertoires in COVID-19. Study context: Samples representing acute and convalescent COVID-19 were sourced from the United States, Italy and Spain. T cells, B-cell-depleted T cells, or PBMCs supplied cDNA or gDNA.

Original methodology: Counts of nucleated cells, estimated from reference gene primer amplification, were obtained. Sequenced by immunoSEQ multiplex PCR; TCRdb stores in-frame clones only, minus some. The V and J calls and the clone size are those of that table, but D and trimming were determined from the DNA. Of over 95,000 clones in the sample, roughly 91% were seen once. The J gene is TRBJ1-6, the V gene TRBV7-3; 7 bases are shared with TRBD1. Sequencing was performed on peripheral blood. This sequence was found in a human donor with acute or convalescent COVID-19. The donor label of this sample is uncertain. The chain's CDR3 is CASSSAGGNSPLHF. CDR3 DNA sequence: TGTGCCAGCAGCTCAGCAGGGGGAAATTCACCCCTCCACTTT.